A single TCR beta chain is shown here with its context. This receptor's antigen is unknown. Within one base of it there is no much larger clone, and no base qualities were kept. Healthy HIV-negative adults with no recently reported acute infections or vaccinations were included as donors. Only Caucasian adults living in Nashville, Tennessee, USA were represented among the donors. CD4+ T cells were enriched by magnetic negative selection; naive cells were then positively selected on CD45RA, and the negative fraction formed the memory subset. After blood collection by leukapheresis, PBMCs were isolated using Ficoll-Histopaque density gradient centrifugation and then cryopreserved in the vapor phase of liquid nitrogen. Purity and quantity of every magnetically sorted T cell population were checked by analytical flow cytometry. Genomic DNA was isolated from every sorted fraction and measured by UV absorbance on a Nanodrop 2000c.

The data are from a study of shared clonotypes between healthy human individuals (dated by TCRdb to the early 2020s). Regarding the research as a whole: Three men and two women, aged 18 to 49 years, made up the cohort. For each donor, three plates each were used for CD4 naive and CD4 memory, two plates were used for CD8 naive, and one plate was used for CD8 memory. The study deeply sequenced blood TCR repertoires of about five healthy adults to estimate repertoire size and the extent of clonotype sharing between individuals. To increase sequencing depth and limit assay-specific biases, different laboratories used diverse techniques to prepare libraries and sequence TCR repertoires. Leukapheresis yielded between about 0.85 and 10 billion PBMCs per donor.

From the cysteine up to the phenylalanine, the CDR3 has a length of 12 residues. Kept here is only the CDR3 DNA, which spans 36 bases and is read in frame from base 1. The germline V gene (reference sequence) yields MNHEY for CDR1 and SMNVEV for CDR2. The germline ends are 10 bases apart after V is trimmed by 2 bases and J by 9 bases. Broader findings and caveats from the paper: Only blood was sampled, and tissue TCR repertoires likely differ from those in blood. Because the study included only a small number of donors, the genetic and exposure-history diversity represented was limited. Approximately 4.8% of naive CD4, approximately 3.7% of naive CD8, 2.3% of memory CD4, and approximately 0.4% of memory CD8 clonotypes were shared across several donors. Pairwise subsampling led to the expectation that sequencing depth would affect the degree of clonotype sharing among donors. Naive subsets generally had larger estimated clonotype richness than memory subsets. Even with the large sequencing depth, rarefaction of the sorted-subset datasets indicated that sequencing was incomplete. Higher generation probabilities were observed for clonotypes shared by all four sorted-subset donors than for non-shared clonotypes.

TCR CDR3 regions were amplified from genomic DNA by multiplex PCR using the deep immunoSEQ assay. Genomic DNA extracted from each cell subset was distributed evenly over all wells of several immunoSEQ 96-well plates, and each plate served as one replicate. For sorted subsets, around 0.2 ug genomic DNA, equal to tens of thousands of T cell genomes, was loaded into each replicate PCR. Purified libraries were quantified with a Qubit 3.0 fluorometer, sized on a Bioanalyzer 2100, and re-quantified with the KAPA Library Quantification kit. Each immunoSEQ 96-well plate was sequenced on its own single-read 150-cycle Illumina NextSeq 550 flow cell. In the authors' own workflow: Because the immunoSEQ output held only junctional sequences and lacked quality scores, the filtering could not match the filtering applied to full-length reads. To assign V/J genes and CDR3, sequences were annotated against IMGT germline references using PyIR, a Python wrapper for IgBLAST v1.9. Reads were filtered out if the reads had weak V/J assignments (E-value above 1e-6), no CDR3, stop codons, out-of-frame junctions, or ambiguous translated residues. V3J clonotypes were defined as sequences sharing an identical inferred V gene, J gene, and CDR3 amino acid sequence. To compute the percentage overlap between repertoires, the number of shared unique clonotypes was divided by the size of the smaller repertoire. RTK rarefaction, the Chao1 estimator, and Recon v2.1 estimates of unobserved clonotypes were used to assess repertoire richness. Generation probabilities were computed with OLGA for all TCRbeta clonotypes obtained by the gDNA method from four donors. In its TCRdb copy, this immuneACCESS table keeps in-frame sequences only and misses some clones. Where compared with another copy, unresolved V genes explain less than half of these, and the others have no known cause. The D gene and trimming were derived from the DNA, and the V and J assignments and clone size from that table. A total of some 680,000 clones appear in this sample, roughly 72% of them only once. The biggest ten clones account for more than 1.5% of the sample.

The sequencing sample was made of memory CD4+ T cells sorted from blood. The cell subset or site label of this sample denotes: CD45RA-negative fraction. The receptor was isolated from a woman aged 25 to 39 in good health. The rearrangement combines TRBV27 with TRBJ1-2; the D gene is perhaps TRBD1, from 5 matching bases. The encoded CDR3 is CASSLTGGSYTF. The DNA reads TGTGCCAGCAGTTTAACGGGGGGAAGCTACACCTTC.